What follows are 27 T cell receptor beta chains derived from one specimen sequenced in a study of cytomegalovirus exposure and HLA in healthy donors. Generated by immunoSEQ multiplex PCR, the TCRdb table keeps only in-frame clones and is missing some. The sample has under 95,000 clones; approximately 95% are singletons. Sequences were obtained from PBMCs. Every receptor here comes from a woman between 18 and 29 years old in good health and CMV-seropositive.

This chain links TRBV11-3 with TRBJ1-1; possibly TRBD1 for D (5 bases). Between the trimmed V and J ends, which lost 5 bases and 5 bases, there was a span of 12 bases. The germline V gene encodes CDR1 SGHNT and CDR2 YENEEA. The CDR3 totals 13 residues. This CDR3 is CASSHPDRTEAFF. The CDR3 DNA sequence: TGTGCCAGCAGCCACCCCGACAGAACTGAAGCTTTCTTT.

The rearrangement joins TRBV7-9 to TRBJ2-4; D ambiguous. The CDR3 sequence is 13 residues long. V was trimmed by 1 base and J by 9 bases, leaving 10 bases between them. The germline V gene has CDR1 SEHNR and CDR2 FQNEAQ (reference sequence). The CDR3 DNA sequence: TGTGCCAGCAGCTTAGGGGCGATTGGCATTCAGTACTTC. It encodes CASSLGAIGIQYF.

This rearrangement joins TRBV29-1 to TRBJ2-4, with 7 bases lining up with TRBD2. V trimming: 4 bases; J trimming: 8 bases; junction bases outside the gene matches: 5. CDR1 SQVTM and CDR2 ANQGSEA come from the germline V gene. There are 12 residues in the CDR3. CDR3 sequence (DNA): TGCAGCGTTGTCGGTGGGGGGGACATTCAGTACTTC. This sequence encodes CSVVGGGDIQYF.

This chain joins TRBV7-9 and TRBJ2-1; tentatively, D is TRBD1 (6 bases). The CDR3 has 15 amino acids. The germline CDR1 and CDR2 sequences are SEHNR and FQNEAQ (reference sequence). Trimming took off 1 base at V and 2 bases at J, with 9 bases between the two ends. The CDR3 sequence: CASSLVEGAYNEQFF. For the CDR3, the DNA is TGTGCCAGCAGCTTAGTCGAGGGGGCCTACAATGAGCAGTTCTTC. Drawing the rest from reference TRBV7-9 and TRBJ2-1, the complete variable domain is DTGVSQNPRHKITKRGQNVTFRCDPISEHNRLYWYRQTLGQGPEFLTYFQNEAQLEKSRLLSDRFSAERPKGSFSTLEIQRTEQGDSAMYLCASSLVEGAYNEQFFGPGTRLTVL.

This CDR3 reads CASSLDPYSYNEQFF. Written as DNA, the CDR3 is TGTGCCAGCAGCTTAGACCCTTACTCCTACAATGAGCAGTTCTTC. The V and J genes are TRBV11-3 and TRBJ2-1; D uncertain. CDR3 length: 15 residues. Between the trimmed V and J ends, which lost 0 bases and 0 bases, there was a span of 6 bases. In germline, CDR1 is SGHNT, CDR2 YENEEA.

V is TRBV28 and J is TRBJ2-1; 11 nucleotides align to TRBD2. The germline V gene has CDR1 MDHEN and CDR2 SYDVKM. This CDR3 has 16 amino acids. V trimming: 6 bases; J trimming: 1 base; junction bases outside the gene matches: 5. CDR3 sequence reads: CASRVAGGSSYNEQFF. CDR3 coding DNA: TGTGCCAGCAGGGTAGCGGGAGGGAGTTCCTACAATGAGCAGTTCTTC.

J is TRBJ2-2 and V is TRBV5-4; the match to TRBD2 covers 9 bases. CDR3 size: 17 residues. After removal of 0 bases from V and 0 bases from J, the junction contained 3 bases not matched to a gene. Germline-derived CDR1 and CDR2 are SGHNT and YYREEE (reference sequence). DNA for the CDR3: TGTGCCAGCAGCTTGGATACTAGCGGGTCGAACACCGGGGAGCTGTTTTTT. It encodes CASSLDTSGSNTGELFF.

V gene TRBV6-1 combines with J gene TRBJ1-3; 10 nucleotides agree with TRBD1. CDR1 is MNHNS and CDR2 is SASEGT in the germline V gene. The CDR3 length is 17 residues. The V and J ends lost 4 bases and 2 bases, in that order; junction bases with no gene match: 8. CDR3 nucleotide sequence: TGTGCCAGCAGTGGACAGGGGGCGAAAGTTGCTGGAAACACCATATATTTT. Translation gives CASSGQGAKVAGNTIYF.

This clone came up once. The chain employs TRBV7-2 and TRBJ2-3; possible D gene TRBD2, 5 bases. Germline V CDR1 and CDR2: SGHTA, FQGNSA. V shed 1 base and J shed 6 bases, with 8 bases lying between them. CDR3 size: 13 residues. The CDR3 is CASSLERGDTQYF. The CDR3 nucleotides are TGTGCCAGCAGCTTAGAACGGGGTGATACGCAGTATTTT.

The CDR3, as DNA: TGCGCCAGCAGCTTGGGGGGCAGGGACGAGCAGTACTTC. Translating it yields CASSLGGRDEQYF. The V call is TRBV5-1, the J call TRBJ2-7, with a tentative D call TRBD1 (5 bases). V shed 0 bases and J shed 5 bases, with 9 bases lying between them. Germline CDR1 SGHRS, CDR2 YFSETQ. The CDR3 runs to 13 residues.

In this sample, this clone turned up once. This sequence joins TRBV18 and TRBJ2-1, with D possibly being TRBD1 (5 bases). Trimming left V 2 bases short and J 6 bases short, with 17 bases between. CDR3 length equals 16 residues. Germline V lookup: CDR1 KGHSH, CDR2 LQKENI. The CDR3, as DNA: TGTGCCAGCTCACCATATCAGGGAAGTAGTGGCAATGAGCAGTTCTTC. Amino acids: CASSPYQGSSGNEQFF.

This chain links TRBV28 with TRBJ1-1; D unclear. This CDR3 has 13 amino acids. The V and J ends lost 0 bases and 4 bases respectively, with 6 bases between them. The V gene's germline CDR1 is MDHEN and CDR2 SYDVKM. CDR3 residues: CASSLWRGTEAFF. Here the CDR3 DNA reads TGTGCCAGCAGTTTATGGCGGGGCACTGAAGCTTTCTTT.

The chain is built from TRBV28 and TRBJ1-6; TRBD1 aligns across 10 bases. Germline assignment: CDR1 MDHEN and CDR2 SYDVKM. Losses at the gene ends were 5 bases for V and 10 bases for J; bases not matched to a gene: 5. This CDR3 is built from 14 residues. Here the CDR3 reads CASSEGTGESPLHF. For the CDR3, the DNA is TGTGCCAGCAGTGAGGGGACAGGGGAATCACCCCTCCACTTT.

This rearrangement joins TRBV6-4 to TRBJ2-7, with no clear D. The germline V gene encodes CDR1 MRHNA and CDR2 SNTAGT. This CDR3 is 23 amino acids long. The ends were cut back, 2 bases at V and 2 bases at J, with 37 bases in the middle. The CDR3 nucleotides are TGTGCCAGCAGTGACAGTGAAAGTCTCCAAAGAATAAATCACACGAAATTTCCCTACGAGCAGTACTTC. It is translated as CASSDSESLQRINHTKFPYEQYF.

The chain combines TRBV5-1 with TRBJ2-7, with D tentatively TRBD1 (5 bases). Trimming left V 2 bases short and J 3 bases short, with 9 bases between. The CDR3 is made up of 13 amino acids. CDR1 is SGHRS and CDR2 is YFSETQ in the germline V gene. CDR3 sequence: CASSFQGNYEQYF. The CDR3 coding sequence is TGCGCCAGCAGCTTCCAGGGAAACTACGAGCAGTACTTC.

The J gene is TRBJ1-2, the V gene TRBV5-1; possibly TRBD1 for D (6 bases). The CDR3 covers 15 residues. CDR1 is SGHRS and CDR2 is YFSETQ in the germline V gene. Deletions cut 1 base from V and 6 bases from J, with 16 bases between. CDR3 sequence (DNA): TGCGCCAGCAGCTTGTTTGGGGGCGAAGAAGATGGCTACACCTTC. This sequence encodes CASSLFGGEEDGYTF. The full variable domain, with the rest looked up from reference TRBV5-1 and TRBJ1-2, is KAGVTQTPRYLIKTRGQQVTLSCSPISGHRSVSWYQQTPGQGLQFLFEYFSETQRNKGNFPGRFSGRQFSNSRSEMNVSTLELGDSALYLCASSLFGGEEDGYTFGSGTRLTVV.

The chain recombines TRBV4-1 with TRBJ1-5; the D is unclear. V was trimmed by 3 bases and J by 8 bases, leaving 14 bases between them. This CDR3 spans 14 amino acids. The germline gives CDR1 MGHRA, CDR2 YSYEKL. CDR3 sequence: CASSHAVVVEPQHF. The CDR3 DNA reads TGCGCCAGCAGCCACGCCGTAGTAGTTGAGCCCCAGCATTTT.

The CDR3 nucleotides read TGCGCCAGCAGCTTTACCGGGACAGGGGGATACAATGAGCAGTTCTTC. Translated, it gives CASSFTGTGGYNEQFF. This chain connects TRBV5-1 to TRBJ2-1, with 11 bases matching TRBD1. The junction had 5 bases not matched to a gene; V was cut back by 2 bases and J by 4 bases. Germline-derived CDR1 and CDR2 are SGHRS and YFSETQ. The CDR3 runs to 16 residues.

This clone came up once. The rearrangement links TRBV9 to TRBJ1-1, with D perhaps matching TRBD1 (6 bases). The CDR3 totals 12 residues. V was clipped by 2 bases and J by 7 bases, with 9 bases between them. Germline V gene sequence: CDR1 SGDLS, CDR2 YYNGEE. CDR3 DNA sequence: TGTGCCAGCAGCGTGGGACAAAATGAAGCTTTCTTT. Translated: CASSVGQNEAFF.

J is TRBJ2-7 and V is TRBV7-2, with 12 positions matching TRBD2. Unmatched junction bases numbered 10, after V lost 2 bases and J lost 2 bases. CDR1 and CDR2 (germline): SGHTA, FQGNSA. CDR3 length: 18 residues. CDR3 loop: CASSLMSSGGAGAYEQYF. In DNA, the CDR3 is TGTGCCAGCAGCTTAATGTCTAGCGGGGGGGCAGGCGCCTACGAGCAGTACTTC.

This clone occurred once. This rearrangement joins TRBV27 to TRBJ2-7, with TRBD1 matching over 8 bases. Germline values: CDR1 MNHEY, CDR2 SMNVEV (reference sequence). This CDR3 is built from 13 residues. Germline trimming cut 3 bases from V and 3 bases from J; bases unmatched to any gene: 1. DNA of the CDR3: TGTGCCAGCAGTTTGGGGACAGGCTACGAGCAGTACTTC. Amino acids: CASSLGTGYEQYF.

A single count supports this clone. The chain joins TRBV30 to TRBJ1-2; 7 bases agree with TRBD1. The trim removed 5 bases at V and 6 bases at J, leaving 18 bases unmatched. The CDR3 contains 16 residues. From germline, CDR1 is GTSNPN and CDR2 SVGIG (reference sequence). This chain's CDR3 is CAWLTGTAPNRHGYTF. The CDR3 DNA reads TGTGCCTGGCTCACTGGGACAGCACCTAACAGGCATGGCTACACCTTC.

V is TRBV5-6 and J is TRBJ1-2, with 8 positions matching TRBD1. This CDR3 is built from 14 residues. Germline CDR1 is SGHDT and CDR2 is YYEEEE. V shed 2 bases and J 4 bases; nucleotides not matched to a gene: 4. CDR3 DNA sequence: TGTGCCAGCAGCTTCGGGACAGGAATCTATGGCTACACCTTC. Its translation is CASSFGTGIYGYTF. The whole variable domain, filled in from reference TRBV5-6 and TRBJ1-2, reads DAGVTQSPTHLIKTRGQQVTLRCSPKSGHDTVSWYQQALGQGPQFIFQYYEEEERQRGNFPDRFSGHQFPNYSSELNVNALLLGDSALYLCASSFGTGIYGYTFGSGTRLTVV.

J is TRBJ2-7 and V is TRBV29-1, with TRBD2 matching over 13 bases. CDR3 size: 16 residues. Germline loops: CDR1 SQVTM, CDR2 ANQGSEA. Trimming took 6 bases from V and 5 from J; bases not matched to a gene: 13. For the CDR3, the DNA is TGCAGCGTCTGGACTAGCGGGAGACCCCTGGGGGACGAGCAGTACTTC. Translating it yields CSVWTSGRPLGDEQYF.

This rearrangement joins TRBV7-8 to TRBJ2-1; 7 bases match TRBD1. Germline V CDR1 and CDR2: SGHVS, FQNEAQ. The CDR3 is 15 amino acids. The trim removed 5 bases at V and 2 bases at J, leaving 6 bases unmatched. Here the CDR3 reads CASSTLTGAYNEQFF. Written as DNA, the CDR3 is TGTGCCAGCAGCACCTTAACAGGGGCCTACAATGAGCAGTTCTTC.

This chain uses TRBV10-3 with TRBJ2-7, with D possibly TRBD2 on 6 matching bases. Per the germline V gene, CDR1 is ENHRY and CDR2 is SYGVKD. V was shortened by 1 base and J by 2 bases, with 12 bases between the two germline ends. The CDR3 sequence is 15 residues long. CDR3 bases: TGTGCCATCAGTGAGTTAGCGGTGCCAGCCTACGAGCAGTACTTC. Translating gives CAISELAVPAYEQYF.

V usage is TRBV7-5 and J usage is TRBJ2-2; the table assigns TRBD2, which was not confirmed against the DNA. TRBV7-5 is deemed a pseudogene. This CDR3 is built from 15 residues. The CDR3 nucleotides read TGTGCCAGAAGCTTGTCGGGTGCGAACACCGGGGAGCTGTTTTTT. This translates into CARSLSGANTGELFF.